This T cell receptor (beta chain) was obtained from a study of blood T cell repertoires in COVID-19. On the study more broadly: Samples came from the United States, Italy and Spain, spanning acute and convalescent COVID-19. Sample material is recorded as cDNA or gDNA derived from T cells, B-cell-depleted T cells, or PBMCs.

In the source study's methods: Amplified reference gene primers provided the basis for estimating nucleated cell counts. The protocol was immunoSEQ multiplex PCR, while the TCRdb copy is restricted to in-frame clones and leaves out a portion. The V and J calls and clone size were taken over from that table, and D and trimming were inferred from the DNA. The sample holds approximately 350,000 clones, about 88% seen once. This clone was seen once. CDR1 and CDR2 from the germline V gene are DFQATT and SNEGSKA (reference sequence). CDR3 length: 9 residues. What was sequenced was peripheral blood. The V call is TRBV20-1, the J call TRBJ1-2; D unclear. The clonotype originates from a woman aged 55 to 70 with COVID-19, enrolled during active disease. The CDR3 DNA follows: TGCAGGCCGGGGTATGGCTACACCTTC. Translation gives CRPGYGYTF.